The 14 T cell receptor beta chains in this list originate from one sample, sequenced in a study of a mutant IDH1 vaccine in newly diagnosed glioma (dated by TCRdb to the early 2020s). Preparation of the library involved the immunoSEQ multiplex PCR assay. The immuneACCESS repertoire file appears here via TCRdb, limited to in-frame rearrangements. These files lack a portion of the clones; in checked studies, under half of the deficit traces to unresolved V genes, and the cause of the others is not known. For this sample there are 85,000 to 100,000 clones; around 90% appear just once. Jointly, the top ten make up approximately 0.58% of the sample. Read against the paper, the sample's time point label means: baseline, week 1 (first vaccination visit). The treatment or condition label corresponds to: pre-vaccination baseline after standard-of-care therapy. Here the sequenced sample was PBMCs, taken from a glioma patient treated with radiotherapy, temozolomide or both. The receptors shown here come from a woman aged 45-65 years with glioma.

The chain joins TRBV6-9 to TRBJ1-2; TRBD1 is a possible D gene (6 bases). Germline-derived CDR1 and CDR2 are MNHGY and SVAAGI. CDR3 length: 15 residues. Trimming stripped 3 bases from V and 5 bases from J, with 16 bases between. CDR3: CASSYGPTGYYGYTF. CDR3 nucleotide sequence: TGTGCCAGCAGTTACGGCCCCACAGGGTATTATGGCTACACCTTC.

The V and J genes are TRBV2 and TRBJ2-7, with TRBD2 identical over 12 bases. Germline trimming cut 8 bases from V and 7 bases from J; bases unmatched to any gene: 9. Germline-derived CDR1 and CDR2 are SNHLY and FYNNEI. The CDR3 is made up of 14 amino acids. DNA for the CDR3: TGTGCCAGCGGGTTCGGGACTAGCGGGTGGGAGCAGTACTTC. Its translation is CASGFGTSGWEQYF. Full variable domain (rest looked up from reference TRBV2 and TRBJ2-7): EPEVTQTPSHQVTQMGQEVILRCVPISNHLYFYWYRQILGQKVEFLVSFYNNEISEKSEIFDDQFSVERPDGSNFTLKIRSTKLEDSAMYFCASGFGTSGWEQYFGPGTRLTVT.

The chain combines TRBV4-2 with TRBJ2-5; no clear D gene. This CDR3 contains 14 residues. V lost 0 bases, J lost 4 bases, and 9 bases lay in between. Germline values: CDR1 LGHNA, CDR2 YNFKEQ. The CDR3 DNA reads TGTGCCAGCAGCCAAGATTTTAAGGGAGAGACCCAGTACTTC. This encodes CASSQDFKGETQYF.

About this clone: The junction does not match germline at one end; this may be a read error. The chain is built from TRBV7-2 and TRBJ2-3; TRBD2 aligns across 12 bases. CDR1 and CDR2 from the germline V gene are SGHTA and FQGNSA. CDR3 length: 17 amino acids. In nucleotides, the CDR3 is TGTGCCAGCAGCTATCTGGGACTAGCGGGTCTCACAGACACGCAGTATTTT. This codes for CASSYLGLAGLTDTQYF. The full variable domain, in which reference TRBV7-2 and TRBJ2-3 provide the parts outside the CDR3, is GAGVSQSPSNKVTEKGKDVELRCDPISGHTALYWYRQSLGQGLEFLIYFQGNSAPDKSGLPSDRFSAERTGGSVSTLTIQRTQQEDSAVYLCASSYLGLAGLTDTQYFGPGTRLTVL.

The chain combines TRBV7-8 with TRBJ1-1; the D is unclear. Germline CDR1 is SGHVS and CDR2 is FQNEAQ. The CDR3 totals 12 residues. V lost 5 bases, J lost 6 bases, and 10 bases lay in between. CDR3 region: CASSRIRSEAFF. The DNA of the CDR3 is TGTGCCAGCAGCCGCATCCGGTCTGAAGCTTTCTTT. The whole variable domain, remainder taken from reference TRBV7-8 and TRBJ1-1, is GAGVSQSPRYKVAKRGQDVALRCDPISGHVSLFWYQQALGQGPEFLTYFQNEAQLDKSGLPSDRFFAERPEGSVSTLKIQRTQQEDSAVYLCASSRIRSEAFFGQGTRLTVV.

In this sample, this clone turned up once. V gene TRBV20-1 combines with J gene TRBJ2-7; the match to TRBD2 covers 7 bases. Germline values: CDR1 DFQATT, CDR2 SNEGSKA (reference sequence). The V and J ends lost 1 base and 7 bases, in that order; junction bases with no gene match: 1. The CDR3 is 11 amino acids. CDR3 amino acids: CSARGGGEQYF. The DNA for the CDR3 is TGCAGTGCTAGAGGGGGGGGAGAGCAGTACTTC.

A word on this clone: Distinct nucleotide sequences in the sample also encode this CDR3. The V and J genes are TRBV28 and TRBJ2-7; D is ambiguous. Trimming removed 1 base at V and 4 bases at J, with 5 bases between. Germline CDR1 reads MDHEN; CDR2 reads SYDVKM. CDR3 length equals 12 residues. Here the CDR3 reads CASSLLGYEQYF. CDR3 nucleotide sequence: TGTGCCAGCAGTTTATTAGGGTACGAGCAGTACTTC.

This chain links TRBV7-2 with TRBJ2-7; 9 bases are shared with TRBD2. The trim removed 2 bases at V and 0 bases at J, leaving 2 bases unmatched. CDR1 is SGHTA, CDR2 FQGNSA, per germline. This CDR3 is 15 amino acids long. The CDR3 region has the DNA TGTGCCAGCAGCTTAAATAGCGGGGGCTCCTACGAGCAGTACTTC. Encoded protein: CASSLNSGGSYEQYF.

The gene calls are TRBV7-9 and TRBJ1-1; 10 bases match TRBD1. The CDR3 runs 14 residues. V lost 4 bases and J lost 6; bases outside the gene matches: 5. The V gene's germline CDR1 is SEHNR and CDR2 FQNEAQ (reference sequence). Written as DNA, the CDR3 is TGTGCCAGCAGCTCACGACAGGGGGCCGCTGAAGCTTTCTTT. This gives the protein CASSSRQGAAEAFF. Full variable domain (outside the CDR3, taken from reference TRBV7-9 and TRBJ1-1): DTGVSQNPRHKITKRGQNVTFRCDPISEHNRLYWYRQTLGQGPEFLTYFQNEAQLEKSRLLSDRFSAERPKGSFSTLEIQRTEQGDSAMYLCASSSRQGAAEAFFGQGTRLTVV.

The chain has TRBV6-5 and TRBJ2-1; 10 bases line up with TRBD2. CDR3 length equals 13 residues. The trim removed 11 bases at V and 10 bases at J, leaving 11 bases unmatched. Germline CDR1 MNHEY, CDR2 SVGAGI. The CDR3 region has the DNA TGTGCCTCCGGGACTAGCGCCCTTGGGGAGCAGTTCTTC. Protein product: CASGTSALGEQFF.

The chain couples TRBV30 to TRBJ1-6; tentatively, D is TRBD1 (6 bases). The germline V gene has CDR1 GTSNPN and CDR2 SVGIG (reference sequence). The V gene lost 0 bases and the J gene lost 10 bases, with 13 bases spanning the gap. This CDR3 has 14 residues. For the CDR3, the DNA is TGTGCCTGGAGTGTAGAAGGGGGAGGATCACCCCTCCACTTT. Its translation is CAWSVEGGGSPLHF.

The chain combines TRBV11-1 with TRBJ2-7; D possibly uses TRBD1 or TRBD2 (5 bases each). The ends were cut back, 4 bases at V and 2 bases at J, with 12 bases in the middle. The V gene's germline CDR1 is SGHAT and CDR2 FQDESV (reference sequence). The CDR3 has 14 amino acids. CDR3 nucleotides: TGTGCCAGCAGCTCAGGGACGGATGCCTACGAGCAGTACTTC. Translated, it gives CASSSGTDAYEQYF.

The chain couples TRBV5-5 to TRBJ2-7, with TRBD1 matching 7 bases. The CDR3 is 14 residues long. V dropped 5 bases and J dropped 1; count of bases not matched to a gene: 6. Germline V gene lookup returns CDR1 SGHKS and CDR2 YYEKEE (reference sequence). The CDR3 DNA follows: TGTGCCAGCAGGTACAGGGGAGAATCCTACGAGCAGTACTTC. Residues: CASRYRGESYEQYF.

In its sample, this clone was seen a few times. This chain joins TRBV4-1 and TRBJ2-7; D remains unclear. Germline CDR1 reads MGHRA; CDR2 reads YSYEKL. The CDR3 is made up of 15 amino acids. Trimming removed 0 bases at V and 5 bases at J, with 14 bases between. CDR3 in amino acids: CASSQEIFGVDEQYF. The CDR3 DNA reads TGCGCCAGCAGCCAAGAAATTTTTGGGGTGGACGAGCAGTACTTC.